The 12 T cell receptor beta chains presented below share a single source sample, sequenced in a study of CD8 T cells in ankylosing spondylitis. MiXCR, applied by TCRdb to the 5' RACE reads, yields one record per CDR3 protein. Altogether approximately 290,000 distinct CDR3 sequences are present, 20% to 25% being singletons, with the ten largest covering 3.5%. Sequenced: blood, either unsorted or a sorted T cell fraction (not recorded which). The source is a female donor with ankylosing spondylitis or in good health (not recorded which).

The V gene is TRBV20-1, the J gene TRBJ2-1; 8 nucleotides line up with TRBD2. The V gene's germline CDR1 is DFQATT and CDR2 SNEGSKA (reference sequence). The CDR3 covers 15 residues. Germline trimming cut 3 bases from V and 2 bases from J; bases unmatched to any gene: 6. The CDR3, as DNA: TGCAGTGCTAGCGGGAGGGGATCCCCCTACAATGAGCAGTTCTTC. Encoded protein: CSASGRGSPYNEQFF.

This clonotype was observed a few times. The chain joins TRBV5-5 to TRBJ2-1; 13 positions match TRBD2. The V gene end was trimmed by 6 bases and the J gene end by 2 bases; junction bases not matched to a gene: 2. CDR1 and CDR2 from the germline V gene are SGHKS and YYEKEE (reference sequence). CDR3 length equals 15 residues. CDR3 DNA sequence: TGTGCCAGCATCGGGACTAGCGGGGCCTACAATGAGCAGTTCTTC. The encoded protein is CASIGTSGAYNEQFF.

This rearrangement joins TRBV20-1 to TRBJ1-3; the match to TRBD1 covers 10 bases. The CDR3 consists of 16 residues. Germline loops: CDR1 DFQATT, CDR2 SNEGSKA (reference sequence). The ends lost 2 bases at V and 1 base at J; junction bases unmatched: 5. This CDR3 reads CSARSGQGVSGNTIYF. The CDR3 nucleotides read TGCAGTGCTAGATCCGGACAGGGGGTTTCTGGAAACACCATATATTTT.

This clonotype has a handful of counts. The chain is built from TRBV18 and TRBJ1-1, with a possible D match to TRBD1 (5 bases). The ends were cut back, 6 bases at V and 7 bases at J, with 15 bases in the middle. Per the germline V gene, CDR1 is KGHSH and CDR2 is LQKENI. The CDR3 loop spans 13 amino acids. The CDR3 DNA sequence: TGTGCCAGCTCGCCGCTAGAGAGGGGTGAAGCTTTCTTT. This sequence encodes CASSPLERGEAFF.

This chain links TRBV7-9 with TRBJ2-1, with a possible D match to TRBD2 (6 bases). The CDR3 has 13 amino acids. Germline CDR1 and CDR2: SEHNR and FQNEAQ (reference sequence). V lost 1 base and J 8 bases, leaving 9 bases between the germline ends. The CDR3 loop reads CASSLVRDYEQFF. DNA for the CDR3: TGTGCCAGCAGCTTAGTTCGGGACTATGAGCAGTTCTTC.

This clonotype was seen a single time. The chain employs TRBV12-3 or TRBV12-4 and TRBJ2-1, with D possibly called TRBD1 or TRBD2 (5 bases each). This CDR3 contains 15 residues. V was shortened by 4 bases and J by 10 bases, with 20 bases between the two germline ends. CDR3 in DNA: TGTGCCAGCAGTTGGGGGACGCTCAAAGGCCAAGAGCAGTTCTTC. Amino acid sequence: CASSWGTLKGQEQFF.

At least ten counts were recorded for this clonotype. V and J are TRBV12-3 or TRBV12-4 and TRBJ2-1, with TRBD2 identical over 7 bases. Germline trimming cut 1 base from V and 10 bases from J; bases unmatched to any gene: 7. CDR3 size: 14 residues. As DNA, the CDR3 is TGTGCCAGCAGTTTAGGACGGGAGGATCGGGAGCAGTTCTTC. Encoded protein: CASSLGREDREQFF.

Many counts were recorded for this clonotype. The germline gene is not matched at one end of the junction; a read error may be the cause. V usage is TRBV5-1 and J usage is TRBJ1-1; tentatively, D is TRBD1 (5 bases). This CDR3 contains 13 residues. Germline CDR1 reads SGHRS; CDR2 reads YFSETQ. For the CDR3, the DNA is TGTGCCAGCAGTTTGACAGCGAACACTGAAGCTTTCTTT. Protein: CASSLTANTEAFF.

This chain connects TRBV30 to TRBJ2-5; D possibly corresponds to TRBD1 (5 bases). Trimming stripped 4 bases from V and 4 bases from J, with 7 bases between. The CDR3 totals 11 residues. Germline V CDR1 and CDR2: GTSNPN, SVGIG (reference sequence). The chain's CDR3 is CAWTQGETQYF. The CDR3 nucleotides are TGTGCCTGGACCCAGGGAGAGACCCAGTACTTC.

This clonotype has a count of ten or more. The CDR3 DNA reads TGCAGCGTTGAATATCTGCGGAGAATGAACAATGAGCAGTTCTTC. Translating it yields CSVEYLRRMNNEQFF. J is TRBJ2-1 and V is TRBV29-1, with no clear D. In germline, CDR1 is SQVTM, CDR2 ANQGSEA. V was clipped by 2 bases and J by 5 bases, with 16 bases between them. The CDR3 runs to 15 residues.

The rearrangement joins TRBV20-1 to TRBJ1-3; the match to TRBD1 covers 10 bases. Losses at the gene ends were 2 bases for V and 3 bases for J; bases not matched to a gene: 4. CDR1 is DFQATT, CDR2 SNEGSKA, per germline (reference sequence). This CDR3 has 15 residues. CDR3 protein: CSARRDRGVGNTIYF. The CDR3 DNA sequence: TGCAGTGCTAGACGGGACAGGGGAGTTGGAAACACCATATATTTT.

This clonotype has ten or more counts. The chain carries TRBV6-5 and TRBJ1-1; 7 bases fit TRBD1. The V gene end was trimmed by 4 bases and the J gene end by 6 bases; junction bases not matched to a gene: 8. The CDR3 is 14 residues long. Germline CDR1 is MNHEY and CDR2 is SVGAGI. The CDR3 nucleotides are TGTGCCAGCAGTTTCAGGGGGGAAACGGCTGAAGCTTTCTTT. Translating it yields CASSFRGETAEAFF.